This T cell receptor beta chain emerged from a study of OX40 agonist ivuxolimab in advanced cancers. Study background: Ivuxolimab doses were 0.01, 0.1, 0.3, 1.5, 3 or 10 mg/kg every 2 weeks. Of the patients, three showed partial responses, one with hepatocellular carcinoma and two with cutaneous melanoma.

The V gene's germline CDR1 is SGHRS and CDR2 YFSETQ. The CDR3 loop spans 14 amino acids. With 4 bases removed from V and 2 bases from J, the gap between germline ends came to 12 bases. The protocol was immunoSEQ multiplex PCR, while the TCRdb copy is restricted to in-frame clones and leaves out a portion. The sample consists of about 38,000 clones, around three quarters of them appearing once. Study findings and constraints: Dose levels from 0.1 to 3.0 mg/kg saw CD4+ and CD8+ blood T cells expand clonally by week 6. Patients with a partial response at 0.1-3.0 mg/kg had among the lowest clonal expansion.

Points on this clone: Antigen unknown.

This clonotype originated in an adult with an advanced solid tumor such as melanoma, head and neck, liver or kidney cancer. The material sequenced was CD4+ or CD8+ T cells sorted from blood, taken in a trial of the OX40 agonist ivuxolimab. The V and J genes are TRBV5-1 and TRBJ1-1; D remains ambiguous. The CDR3 bases are TGCGCCAGCAGCCCCATGTCGGATAACACTGAAGCTTTCTTT. It yields the protein CASSPMSDNTEAFF.